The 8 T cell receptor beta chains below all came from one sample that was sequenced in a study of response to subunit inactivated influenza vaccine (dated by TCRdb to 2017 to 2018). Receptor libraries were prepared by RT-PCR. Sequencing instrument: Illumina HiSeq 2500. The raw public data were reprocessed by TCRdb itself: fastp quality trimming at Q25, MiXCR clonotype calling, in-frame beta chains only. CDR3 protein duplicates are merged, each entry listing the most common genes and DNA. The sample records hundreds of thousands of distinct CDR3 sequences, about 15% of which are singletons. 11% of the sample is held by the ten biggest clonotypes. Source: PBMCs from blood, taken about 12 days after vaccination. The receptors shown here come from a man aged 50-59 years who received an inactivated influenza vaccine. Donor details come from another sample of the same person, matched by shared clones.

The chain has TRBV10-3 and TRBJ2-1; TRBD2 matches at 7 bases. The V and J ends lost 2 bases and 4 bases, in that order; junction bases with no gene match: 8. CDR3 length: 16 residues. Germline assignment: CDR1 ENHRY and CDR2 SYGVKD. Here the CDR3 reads CAISEGGGGSYNEQFF. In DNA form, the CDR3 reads TGTGCCATCAGTGAGGGAGGCGGGGGTTCATACAATGAGCAGTTCTTC.

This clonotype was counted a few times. CDR3 in DNA: TGTGCCAGCAGCTGGGACGGAACCTACAATGAGCAGTTCTTC. This encodes CASSWDGTYNEQFF. V gene TRBV7-9 combines with J gene TRBJ2-1; D is tentatively TRBD1 or TRBD2 (5 bases each). The CDR3 totals 14 residues. Trimming removed 4 bases at V and 2 bases at J, with 9 bases between. CDR1 and CDR2 (germline): SEHNR, FQNEAQ (reference sequence).

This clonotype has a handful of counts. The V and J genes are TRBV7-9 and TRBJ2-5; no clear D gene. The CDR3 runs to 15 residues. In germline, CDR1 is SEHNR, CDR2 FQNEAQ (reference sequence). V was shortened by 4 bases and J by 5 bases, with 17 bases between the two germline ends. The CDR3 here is CASSSLGPAAETQYF. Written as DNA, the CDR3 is TGTGCCAGCAGCTCATTAGGACCAGCCGCGGAGACCCAGTACTTC. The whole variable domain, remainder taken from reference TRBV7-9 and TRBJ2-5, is DTGVSQNPRHKITKRGQNVTFRCDPISEHNRLYWYRQTLGQGPEFLTYFQNEAQLEKSRLLSDRFSAERPKGSFSTLEIQRTEQGDSAMYLCASSSLGPAAETQYFGPGTRLLVL.

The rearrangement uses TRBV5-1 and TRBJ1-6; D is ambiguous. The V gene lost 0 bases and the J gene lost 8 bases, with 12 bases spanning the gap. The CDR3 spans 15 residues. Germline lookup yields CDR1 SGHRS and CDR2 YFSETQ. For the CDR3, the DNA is TGCGCCAGCAGCTTGGAAACTGGGAACCATTCACCCCTCCACTTT. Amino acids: CASSLETGNHSPLHF. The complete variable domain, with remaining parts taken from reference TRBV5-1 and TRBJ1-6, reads KAGVTQTPRYLIKTRGQQVTLSCSPISGHRSVSWYQQTPGQGLQFLFEYFSETQRNKGNFPGRFSGRQFSNSRSEMNVSTLELGDSALYLCASSLETGNHSPLHFGNGTRLTVT.

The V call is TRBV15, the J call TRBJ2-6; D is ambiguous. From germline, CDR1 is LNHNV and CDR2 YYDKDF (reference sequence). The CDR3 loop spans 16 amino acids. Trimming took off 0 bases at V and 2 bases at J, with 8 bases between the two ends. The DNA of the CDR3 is TGTGCCACCAGCAGAGATCGCGATGCTGGGGCCAACGTCCTGACTTTC. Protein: CATSRDRDAGANVLTF.

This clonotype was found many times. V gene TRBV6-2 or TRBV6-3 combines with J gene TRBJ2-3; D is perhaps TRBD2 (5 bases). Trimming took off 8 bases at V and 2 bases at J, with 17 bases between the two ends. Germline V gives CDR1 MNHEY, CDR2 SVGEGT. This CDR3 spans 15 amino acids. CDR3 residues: CASGSGELVTDTQYF. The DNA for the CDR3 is TGTGCCAGCGGTTCCGGGGAGTTGGTCACAGATACGCAGTATTTT.

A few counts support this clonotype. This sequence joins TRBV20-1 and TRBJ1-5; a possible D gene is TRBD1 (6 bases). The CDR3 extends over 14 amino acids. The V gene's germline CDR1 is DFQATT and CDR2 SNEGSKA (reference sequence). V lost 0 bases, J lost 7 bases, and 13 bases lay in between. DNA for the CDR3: TGCAGTGCTAGAGAAAGTACAGGGCGGCAGCCCCAGCATTTT. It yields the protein CSARESTGRQPQHF.

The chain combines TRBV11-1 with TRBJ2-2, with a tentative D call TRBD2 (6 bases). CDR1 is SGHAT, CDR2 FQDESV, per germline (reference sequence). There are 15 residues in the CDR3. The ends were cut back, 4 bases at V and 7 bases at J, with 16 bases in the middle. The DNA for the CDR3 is TGTGCCAGCAGCTCCCATGGCGGGATGGGCGGGGAGCTGTTTTTT. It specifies CASSSHGGMGGELFF.